Below are 9 T cell receptor beta chains sequenced from a single sample in a study of CD8+ T cells in alopecia areata. Treatment meaning: oral pan-JAK inhibitor, 5-10 mg twice daily. After isolation, RNA underwent reverse transcription to generate cDNA as the sequencing template. Sequenced by immunoSEQ multiplex PCR; TCRdb stores in-frame clones only, minus some. The data show 110,000 to 150,000 clones, nearly 55% seen once. Sequenced here: CD8+ T cells sorted from blood, sampled at week 4, from a patient treated with tofacitinib. The receptor set was obtained from a human donor with alopecia areata.

This clone was detected a few times. The rearrangement links TRBV11-2 to TRBJ2-7, with 8 bases identical to TRBD1. J lost 1 base, V lost 4 bases, and 6 bases had no gene match. Germline V gives CDR1 SGHAT, CDR2 FQNNGV. The CDR3 loop spans 15 amino acids. The CDR3 protein is CASSSPRTGSYEQYF. DNA for the CDR3: TGTGCCAGCAGCTCGCCCCGGACAGGGTCCTACGAGCAGTACTTC.

The chain has TRBV15 and TRBJ2-5, with 7 bases identical to TRBD1. This CDR3 has 17 residues. Trimming removed 3 bases from V and 5 bases from J; junction bases left unmatched: 15. CDR1 and CDR2 from the germline V gene are LNHNV and YYDKDF (reference sequence). In DNA, the CDR3 is TGTGCCACCAGCAGGGGCCTCTTCGAGACAGGGATGGAGACCCAGTACTTC. It encodes CATSRGLFETGMETQYF.

This clone was seen only a few times. The rearrangement uses TRBV29-1 and TRBJ2-5; perhaps TRBD1 as D (6 bases). From germline, CDR1 is SQVTM and CDR2 ANQGSEA. There are 13 residues in the CDR3. Trimming cost V 7 bases and J 5 bases, with 17 bases left between them. In DNA form, the CDR3 reads TGCAGCGGTGGGGACACCTGGGGGGAGACCCAGTACTTC. It yields the protein CSGGDTWGETQYF.

This clone appeared a few times. CDR3 protein: CASSSPAANYGYTF. The CDR3 nucleotides are TGTGCCAGCAGCTCCCCTGCGGCGAACTATGGCTACACCTTC. This chain connects TRBV7-9 to TRBJ1-2; D remains unclear. The CDR3 covers 14 residues. Germline V gives CDR1 SEHNR, CDR2 FQNEAQ (reference sequence). Deletions cut 4 bases from V and 2 bases from J, with 11 bases between.

This clone has a handful of counts. V usage is TRBV4-1 and J usage is TRBJ1-6; D gene unclear. The CDR3 is 14 amino acids. V was cut by 1 base and J by 9 bases, with 10 bases left in between. Looked up from germline, CDR1 is MGHRA and CDR2 is YSYEKL. CDR3 loop: CASSQVGGASPLHF. DNA for the CDR3: TGCGCCAGCAGCCAAGTTGGAGGTGCTTCACCCCTCCACTTT.

This chain links TRBV27 with TRBJ2-7; 8 bases are a match to TRBD2. J was trimmed by 2 bases and V by 2 bases; bases with no gene match: 5. This CDR3 spans 15 amino acids. The germline gives CDR1 MNHEY, CDR2 SMNVEV (reference sequence). The CDR3 bases are TGTGCCAGCAGTTTAGATAGCGGGGCCCCCTACGAGCAGTACTTC. Its translation: CASSLDSGAPYEQYF.

This chain joins TRBV4-1 and TRBJ1-2, with TRBD1 matching over 10 bases. This CDR3 is 15 amino acids long. Trimming removed 1 base from V and 6 bases from J; junction bases left unmatched: 5. Germline V CDR1 and CDR2: MGHRA, YSYEKL. The CDR3 spells CASSQATGTGDGYTF. The CDR3 region has the DNA TGCGCCAGCAGCCAAGCAACCGGGACAGGGGATGGCTACACCTTC.

A few counts support this clone. V and J are TRBV25-1 and TRBJ1-1; D unclear. Trimming left V 1 base short and J 2 bases short, with 2 bases between. Germline CDR1 is MGHDK and CDR2 is SYGVNS. The CDR3 is made up of 12 amino acids. DNA of the CDR3: TGTGCCAGCAGTGAATTAAACACTGAAGCTTTCTTT. Its translation: CASSELNTEAFF.

The chain combines TRBV5-1 with TRBJ2-7; 7 nucleotides line up with TRBD1. Trimming at V came to 5 bases and at J to 9 bases, leaving 17 bases not matched to a gene. The CDR3 has 15 residues. CDR1 and CDR2 (germline): SGHRS, YFSETQ. The CDR3 here is CASSLNRDSLGGQYF. DNA of the CDR3: TGCGCCAGCAGTTTAAACCGGGACAGCCTCGGCGGGCAGTACTTC. Complete variable domain (other parts from reference TRBV5-1 and TRBJ2-7): KAGVTQTPRYLIKTRGQQVTLSCSPISGHRSVSWYQQTPGQGLQFLFEYFSETQRNKGNFPGRFSGRQFSNSRSEMNVSTLELGDSALYLCASSLNRDSLGGQYFGPGTRLTVT.